Detailed here is one TCR beta chain. Original processing methods: Nucleated cell number was recorded as an estimate derived from reference gene primer amplification. The repertoire was sequenced with immunoSEQ multiplex PCR; TCRdb's copy has only in-frame clones and lacks some. V and J calls plus clone size are reproduced from that table; the DNA served to infer D and trimming. The sample shows a few hundred thousand clones, roughly 86% of them seen only once. This sample is drawn from a study of blood T cell repertoires in COVID-19. As for the study in general: COVID-19 samples from acute and convalescent phases originated in the United States, Italy and Spain.

There are 14 residues in the CDR3. Germline-derived CDR1 and CDR2 are MDHEN and SYDVKM. Trimming cost V 0 bases and J 11 bases, with 16 bases left between them. The chain carries TRBV28 and TRBJ1-1; tentatively, D is TRBD1 (6 bases). The sequence derives from a human donor in a cohort sampled during active COVID-19. Sample: peripheral blood. CDR3 nucleotide sequence: TGTGCCAGCAGTTTATGGGGCAGGGGTAGCGTGGCTTTCTTT. Protein product: CASSLWGRGSVAFF.